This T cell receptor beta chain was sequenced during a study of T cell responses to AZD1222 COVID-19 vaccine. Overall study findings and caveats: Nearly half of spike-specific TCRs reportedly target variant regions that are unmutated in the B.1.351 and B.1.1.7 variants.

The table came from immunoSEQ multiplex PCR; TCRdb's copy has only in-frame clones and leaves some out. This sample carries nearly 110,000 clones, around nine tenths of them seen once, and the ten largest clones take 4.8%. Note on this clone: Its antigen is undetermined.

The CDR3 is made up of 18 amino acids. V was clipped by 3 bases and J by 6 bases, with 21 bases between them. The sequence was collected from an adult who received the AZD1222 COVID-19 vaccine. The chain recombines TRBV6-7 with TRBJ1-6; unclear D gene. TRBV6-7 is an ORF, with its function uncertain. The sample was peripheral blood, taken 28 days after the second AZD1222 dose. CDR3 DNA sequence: TGTGCCAGCAGTTATCCCCGAGCGATGCCCCTTTGTAATTCACCCCTCCACTTT. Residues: CASSYPRAMPLCNSPLHF.